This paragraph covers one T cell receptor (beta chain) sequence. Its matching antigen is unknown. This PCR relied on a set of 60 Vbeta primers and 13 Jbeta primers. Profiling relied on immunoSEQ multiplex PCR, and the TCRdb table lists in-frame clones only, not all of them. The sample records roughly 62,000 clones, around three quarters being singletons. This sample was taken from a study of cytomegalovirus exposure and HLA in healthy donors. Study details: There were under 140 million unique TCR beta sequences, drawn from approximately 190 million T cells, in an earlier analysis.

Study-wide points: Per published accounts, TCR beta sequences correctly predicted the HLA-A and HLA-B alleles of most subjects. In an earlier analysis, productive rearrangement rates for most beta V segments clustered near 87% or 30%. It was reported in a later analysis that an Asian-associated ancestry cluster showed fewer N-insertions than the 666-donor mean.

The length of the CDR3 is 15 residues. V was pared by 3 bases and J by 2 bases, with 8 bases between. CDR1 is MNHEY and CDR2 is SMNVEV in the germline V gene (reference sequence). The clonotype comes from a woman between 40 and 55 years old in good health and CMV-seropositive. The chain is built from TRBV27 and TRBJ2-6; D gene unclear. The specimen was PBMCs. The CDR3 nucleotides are TGTGCCAGCAGTTTGATGACAACTGGGGCCAACGTCCTGACTTTC. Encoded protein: CASSLMTTGANVLTF. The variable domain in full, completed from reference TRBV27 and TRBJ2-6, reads EAQVTQNPRYLITVTGKKLTVTCSQNMNHEYMSWYRQDPGLGLRQIYYSMNVEVTDKGDVPEGYKVSRKEKRNFPLILESPSPNQTSLYFCASSLMTTGANVLTFGAGSRLTVL.